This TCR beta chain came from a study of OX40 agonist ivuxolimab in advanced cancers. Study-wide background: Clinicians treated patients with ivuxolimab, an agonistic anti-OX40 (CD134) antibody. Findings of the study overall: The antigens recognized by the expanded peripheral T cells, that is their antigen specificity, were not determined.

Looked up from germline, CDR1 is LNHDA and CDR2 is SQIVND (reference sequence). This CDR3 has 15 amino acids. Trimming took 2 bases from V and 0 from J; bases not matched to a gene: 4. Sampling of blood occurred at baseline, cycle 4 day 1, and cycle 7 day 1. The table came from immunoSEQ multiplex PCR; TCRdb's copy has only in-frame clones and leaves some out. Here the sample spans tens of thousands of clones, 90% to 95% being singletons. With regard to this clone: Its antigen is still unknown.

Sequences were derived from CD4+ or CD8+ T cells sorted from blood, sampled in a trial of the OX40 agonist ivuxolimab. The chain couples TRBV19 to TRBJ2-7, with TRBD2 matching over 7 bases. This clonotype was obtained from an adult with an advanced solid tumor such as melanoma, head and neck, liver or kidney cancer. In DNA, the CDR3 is TGTGCCAGTAGTATATTCGCGGGAGTCTCCTACGAGCAGTACTTC. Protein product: CASSIFAGVSYEQYF.